Below, 16 T cell receptor beta chains from the same sample are listed, as sequenced in a study of cytomegalovirus exposure and HLA in healthy donors. The PCR was carried out with 60 Vbeta primers and 13 Jbeta primers. Sequenced by immunoSEQ multiplex PCR; TCRdb stores in-frame clones only, minus some. The data show about 140,000 clones, around 80% seen once. Sequencing was carried out using PBMCs. All receptors derive from a female donor in good health and CMV-seronegative.

J is TRBJ2-1 and V is TRBV4-1, with TRBD2 as a possible D gene (6 bases). Trimming pared 4 bases from V and 7 bases from J, leaving 32 bases between. Germline V gene data show CDR1 as MGHRA and CDR2 as YSYEKL. This CDR3 is built from 20 residues. Here the CDR3 reads CASSPTRGTLTYPLGNEQFF. DNA for the CDR3: TGCGCCAGCAGCCCTACACGGGGGACTCTTACCTACCCGCTCGGTAATGAGCAGTTCTTC.

The chain is built from TRBV28 and TRBJ1-3, with D possibly TRBD1 on 6 matching bases. Germline V lookup: CDR1 MDHEN, CDR2 SYDVKM. V was clipped by 3 bases and J by 2 bases, with 8 bases between them. The CDR3 runs 14 residues. The CDR3 loop is CASSFTGTGNTIYF. Here the CDR3 DNA reads TGTGCCAGCAGTTTCACAGGGACTGGAAACACCATATATTTT.

The chain has TRBV29-1 and TRBJ1-2, with a possible D match to TRBD1 (5 bases). The length of the CDR3 is 12 residues. CDR1 SQVTM and CDR2 ANQGSEA come from the germline V gene. V gave up 3 bases and J gave up 3 bases, with 8 bases separating them. CDR3 nucleotides: TGCAGCGTTGACAGGGCTGACTATGGCTACACCTTC. This encodes CSVDRADYGYTF.

CDR3 sequence: CASSVAEVPLAGAGELFF. CDR3 nucleotides: TGTGCCAGCAGCGTTGCGGAAGTCCCGCTAGCGGGAGCCGGGGAGCTGTTTTTT. V is TRBV9 and J is TRBJ2-2; TRBD2 aligns across 10 bases. J lost 6 bases, V lost 2 bases, and 13 bases had no gene match. CDR1 is SGDLS, CDR2 YYNGEE, per germline. The CDR3 sequence is 18 residues long.

This clone was seen only a few times. This sequence joins TRBV7-6 and TRBJ2-7; 8 bases map to TRBD1. V was clipped by 5 bases and J by 3 bases; unmatched bases: 9. The CDR3 is 15 residues long. CDR1 and CDR2 from the germline V gene are SGHVS and FNYEAQ. CDR3 coding DNA: TGTGCCAGCAGCCCGGACAGGGCGACCGGCTACGAGCAGTACTTC. Its translation is CASSPDRATGYEQYF.

The chain combines TRBV2 with TRBJ2-7; TRBD2 matches 13 bases. Germline assignment: CDR1 SNHLY and CDR2 FYNNEI. The junction had 10 bases not matched to a gene; V was cut back by 8 bases and J by 9 bases. CDR3 size: 14 residues. The CDR3 region is CASLGTSGKSGQYF. In DNA form, the CDR3 reads TGTGCCAGCCTAGGGACTAGCGGGAAATCGGGGCAGTACTTC.

This chain connects TRBV27 to TRBJ2-3; D is ambiguous. The CDR3 runs 16 residues. Trimming pared 4 bases from V and 0 bases from J, leaving 14 bases between. Germline CDR1 MNHEY, CDR2 SMNVEV (reference sequence). CDR3 sequence: CASSSLNIISTDTQYF. The DNA for the CDR3 is TGTGCCAGCAGTTCCCTCAACATCATTAGCACAGATACGCAGTATTTT.

The chain employs TRBV9 and TRBJ1-2; the match to TRBD1 covers 8 bases. Germline CDR1 is SGDLS and CDR2 is YYNGEE. The V gene end was trimmed by 5 bases and the J gene end by 6 bases; junction bases not matched to a gene: 12. The CDR3 spans 15 residues. CDR3 coding DNA: TGTGCCAGCAGTTCTCTTGGACAGGGTAGTAATGGCTACACCTTC. Translating gives CASSSLGQGSNGYTF.

Remarks on this clone: Other DNA variants within this sample encode the same CDR3. The DNA for the CDR3 is TGTGCCAGCAGTGCAGGGGGCGAGAATAATGAAAAACTGTTTTTT. Translation: CASSAGGENNEKLFF. The chain couples TRBV28 to TRBJ1-4; 8 nucleotides match TRBD1. Trimming at V came to 5 bases and at J to 4 bases, leaving 6 bases not matched to a gene. Germline V gene data show CDR1 as MDHEN and CDR2 as SYDVKM. The CDR3 is 15 amino acids.

In its sample, this clone was seen once. This chain connects TRBV30 to TRBJ2-3, with 8 bases aligning to TRBD2. The CDR3 consists of 14 residues. The V gene's germline CDR1 is GTSNPN and CDR2 SVGIG (reference sequence). Losses at the gene ends were 2 bases for V and 2 bases for J; bases not matched to a gene: 3. CDR3 DNA: TGTGCCTGGAGTAGCGGGGGCGCCACAGATACGCAGTATTTT. Amino acids: CAWSSGGATDTQYF.

This chain connects TRBV4-2 to TRBJ2-7; 12 nucleotides match TRBD2. The CDR3 contains 16 residues. V gave up 0 bases and J gave up 3 bases; unmatched junction bases: 3. Germline lookup yields CDR1 LGHNA and CDR2 YNFKEQ. The CDR3 loop is CASSQDQTSGSYEQYF. CDR3 nucleotide sequence: TGTGCCAGCAGCCAAGATCAGACTAGCGGGAGCTACGAGCAGTACTTC.

The J gene is TRBJ2-5, the V gene TRBV4-1, with a tentative D call TRBD2 (5 bases). V lost 1 base and J 5 bases, leaving 11 bases between the germline ends. The CDR3 consists of 14 residues. Germline lookup yields CDR1 MGHRA and CDR2 YSYEKL. The CDR3 bases are TGCGCCAGCAGCCAAGCGGGCACTAGGGAGACCCAGTACTTC. Translating it yields CASSQAGTRETQYF.

The sample holds one count of this clone. This rearrangement joins TRBV7-2 to TRBJ2-7; D possibly corresponds to TRBD1 (6 bases). This CDR3 contains 13 residues. Germline V CDR1 and CDR2: SGHTA, FQGNSA. Between the trimmed V and J ends, which lost 1 base and 4 bases, there was a span of 8 bases. The CDR3 DNA reads as TGTGCCAGCAGCTTAGGGGGGCTGTACGAGCAGTACTTC. It is translated as CASSLGGLYEQYF.

This clone was observed a handful of times. The rearrangement uses TRBV27 and TRBJ2-1; TRBD2 matches 8 bases. Germline V gives CDR1 MNHEY, CDR2 SMNVEV (reference sequence). V lost 6 bases, J lost 5 bases, and 6 bases stayed unmatched. The CDR3 contains 14 residues. CDR3 nucleotides: TGTGCCAGCAGCCCGACTAGCGCCCACAATGAGCAGTTCTTC. Residues: CASSPTSAHNEQFF.

The V call is TRBV10-3, the J call TRBJ1-4; D unclear. This CDR3 has 17 residues. Germline CDR1 ENHRY, CDR2 SYGVKD. V was clipped by 0 bases and J by 0 bases, with 11 bases between them. CDR3 amino acids: CAISESGIRTTNEKLFF. The CDR3 DNA reads TGTGCCATCAGTGAGTCCGGGATACGGACAACTAATGAAAAACTGTTTTTT.

The rearrangement joins TRBV19 to TRBJ2-4; 11 bases agree with TRBD1. The trim removed 4 bases at V and 2 bases at J, leaving 13 bases unmatched. Germline CDR1 is LNHDA and CDR2 is SQIVND (reference sequence). There are 19 residues in the CDR3. The CDR3 DNA sequence: TGTGCCAGTAGTACCATAACTGGACAGGGGGCGAGATCCAAAAACATTCAGTACTTC. Translated: CASSTITGQGARSKNIQYF.